One sample yielded the 17 T cell receptor beta chains listed below, sequenced in a study of early T cells in non-severe SARS-CoV-2 infection. TCRdb called the 5' RACE reads again in MiXCR, with one record for every CDR3 protein. The sample consists of tens of thousands of distinct CDR3 sequences, 3.5% to 5.5% of them appearing once. The sequences come from whole blood, collected at baseline. The receptors shown here come from an adult who was a healthcare worker with PCR-confirmed SARS-CoV-2 infection or an uninfected control (not recorded which).

This clonotype has at least ten counts. CDR3 coding DNA: TGTGCCAGCAGTGAGGACAGCTTTTATGGCTACACCTTC. Protein: CASSEDSFYGYTF. This sequence joins TRBV2 and TRBJ1-2; D might be TRBD1 (6 bases). The ends were cut back, 3 bases at V and 5 bases at J, with 10 bases in the middle. The V gene's germline CDR1 is SNHLY and CDR2 FYNNEI. CDR3 length equals 13 residues.

The chain couples TRBV7-3 to TRBJ2-3; perhaps TRBD2 as D (5 bases). The V end lost 6 bases, the J end lost 6 bases, and 13 bases lay between the germline ends. There are 13 residues in the CDR3. Germline values: CDR1 SGHTA, CDR2 FQGTGA. The CDR3 bases are TGTGCCAGCAGAGCCGGAGGTGGGGATACGCAGTATTTT. Protein sequence: CASRAGGGDTQYF.

This clonotype was detected ten times or more. The chain combines TRBV27 with TRBJ1-5; D unresolved. CDR1 is MNHEY and CDR2 is SMNVEV in the germline V gene (reference sequence). Trimming left V 7 bases short and J 0 bases short, with 10 bases between. The CDR3 runs 14 residues. The CDR3 protein is CASMAEYSNQPQHF. Written as DNA, the CDR3 is TGTGCCAGCATGGCAGAGTATAGCAATCAGCCCCAGCATTTT.

The table lists this clonotype with many counts. This chain joins TRBV19 and TRBJ2-5; unclear D gene. The CDR3 has 14 amino acids. Trimming took 3 bases from V and 2 from J, leaving 10 bases between them. CDR1 LNHDA and CDR2 SQIVND come from the germline V gene (reference sequence). This CDR3 reads CASSIDAVQETQYF. CDR3 coding DNA: TGTGCCAGTAGTATCGACGCGGTGCAAGAGACCCAGTACTTC.

This clonotype was seen repeatedly, ten times or more. The chain employs TRBV10-3 and TRBJ1-2; D unresolved. CDR1 is ENHRY, CDR2 SYGVKD, per germline. The CDR3 runs 10 residues. V was trimmed by 11 bases and J by 8 bases, leaving 12 bases between them. CDR3 in DNA: TGTGCCCCTTTCCGTCGGGGCTACACCTTC. It specifies CAPFRRGYTF.

This clonotype appeared many times. The V and J genes are TRBV5-6 and TRBJ2-1, with D unresolved. CDR1 is SGHDT, CDR2 YYEEEE, per germline. This CDR3 comprises 14 residues. Between the trimmed V and J ends, which lost 1 base and 8 bases, there was a span of 13 bases. DNA for the CDR3: TGTGCCAGCAGCTTGTTCTCCCGGGTCGATGAGCAGTTCTTC. Encoded protein: CASSLFSRVDEQFF.

By share, this clonotype ranks as medium-sized (0.01 to 0.1%). This chain joins TRBV7-3 and TRBJ2-1; D not certain. Germline values: CDR1 SGHTA, CDR2 FQGTGA. Trimming took off 2 bases at V and 2 bases at J, with 7 bases between the two ends. The CDR3 totals 14 residues. The CDR3 DNA follows: TGTGCCAGCAGCTTAGAACCAACCTACAATGAGCAGTTCTTC. This encodes CASSLEPTYNEQFF.

At least ten counts were recorded for this clonotype. CDR3: CASSSRTAYEQYF. As DNA, the CDR3 is TGTGCCAGCAGCTCAAGGACGGCCTACGAGCAGTACTTC. J is TRBJ2-7 and V is TRBV11-3; D unresolved. This CDR3 contains 13 residues. The ends were cut back, 4 bases at V and 2 bases at J, with 9 bases in the middle. The V gene's germline CDR1 is SGHNT and CDR2 YENEEA.

This clonotype was counted at least ten times. The CDR3 loop is CASSPDGGKDTGELFF. For the CDR3, the DNA is TGTGCCAGCAGTCCTGACGGGGGCAAGGACACCGGGGAGCTGTTTTTT. The gene calls are TRBV12-3 or TRBV12-4 and TRBJ2-2; D could derive from TRBD1 or TRBD2 (6 bases each). Trimming shortened V by 5 bases and J by 3 bases, and 16 bases separated the two germline ends. The CDR3 loop spans 16 amino acids.

This clonotype was observed at least ten times. This chain joins TRBV6-6 and TRBJ2-7; 8 bases are shared with TRBD2. CDR3 length: 16 amino acids. The V gene end was trimmed by 2 bases and the J gene end by 0 bases; junction bases not matched to a gene: 6. Germline assignment: CDR1 MNHNY and CDR2 SVGAGI (reference sequence). DNA of the CDR3: TGTGCCAGCAGTTACGGGCCCAGCGGGAGCTCCTACGAGCAGTACTTC. Translation gives CASSYGPSGSSYEQYF.

The sample holds many counts of this clonotype. The rearrangement links TRBV11-1 to TRBJ1-1, with 11 nucleotides matching TRBD1. With 6 bases clipped from V and 4 bases from J, the junction kept 10 bases outside the gene matches. Per the germline V gene, CDR1 is SGHAT and CDR2 is FQDESV (reference sequence). The CDR3 extends over 16 amino acids. CDR3 sequence reads: CASSYTLGTGGTEAFF. The CDR3, as DNA: TGTGCCAGCAGTTACACCCTTGGGACAGGGGGCACTGAAGCTTTCTTT.

This clonotype has a count of ten or more. CDR3 bases: TGTGCCAGCAGTCCCCGGGACAGTAGGAACACCGGGGAGCTGTTTTTT. Translation: CASSPRDSRNTGELFF. The chain links TRBV6-2 or TRBV6-3 to TRBJ2-2; 7 nucleotides align to TRBD1. Germline V gene data show CDR1 as MNHEY and CDR2 as SVGEGT. This CDR3 comprises 16 residues. Trimming removed 5 bases from V and 1 base from J; junction bases left unmatched: 7.

This clonotype showed up many times. The chain is built from TRBV29-1 and TRBJ1-1; the D is unclear. Germline CDR1 reads SQVTM; CDR2 reads ANQGSEA. The CDR3 extends over 12 amino acids. The V and J ends lost 7 bases and 0 bases respectively, with 9 bases between them. The CDR3 spells CSGRHLNTEAFF. DNA for the CDR3: TGCAGCGGCCGACACCTGAACACTGAAGCTTTCTTT.

This clonotype was counted ten times or more. This chain uses TRBV20-1 with TRBJ1-1; TRBD1 matches 10 bases. The CDR3 sequence is 16 residues long. Germline trimming cut 6 bases from V and 2 bases from J; bases unmatched to any gene: 12. The V gene's germline CDR1 is DFQATT and CDR2 SNEGSKA (reference sequence). CDR3 amino acids: CSAPVPGQGLNTEAFF. The CDR3 nucleotides read TGCAGTGCCCCTGTCCCGGGACAGGGGCTCAACACTGAAGCTTTCTTT.

This clonotype was recorded at least ten times. The chain has TRBV9 and TRBJ1-1; D is ambiguous. Per germline, CDR1 SGDLS and CDR2 YYNGEE. V lost 4 bases to trimming and J lost 0 bases, with 13 bases between them. The CDR3 sequence is 15 residues long. The CDR3 DNA reads as TGTGCCAGCAGCCTGGGGATAGCCATGAACACTGAAGCTTTCTTT. It is translated as CASSLGIAMNTEAFF.

This clonotype was recorded many times. V and J are TRBV10-3 and TRBJ2-5, with 8 bases matching TRBD1. J was trimmed by 4 bases and V by 10 bases; bases with no gene match: 14. There are 15 residues in the CDR3. Per germline, CDR1 ENHRY and CDR2 SYGVKD. CDR3 region: CATDRGRGLGETQYF. The CDR3 nucleotides are TGTGCCACTGACCGGGGCAGGGGGCTAGGAGAGACCCAGTACTTC.

This clonotype was seen a few times. The V gene is TRBV29-1, the J gene TRBJ2-1, with 10 bases aligning to TRBD2. The V gene's germline CDR1 is SQVTM and CDR2 ANQGSEA. V lost 2 bases, J lost 2 bases, and 3 bases stayed unmatched. This CDR3 is 15 amino acids long. The CDR3 DNA follows: TGCAGCGTTGAAAGACTAGCGGGCCCCTACAATGAGCAGTTCTTC. Its protein product is CSVERLAGPYNEQFF.